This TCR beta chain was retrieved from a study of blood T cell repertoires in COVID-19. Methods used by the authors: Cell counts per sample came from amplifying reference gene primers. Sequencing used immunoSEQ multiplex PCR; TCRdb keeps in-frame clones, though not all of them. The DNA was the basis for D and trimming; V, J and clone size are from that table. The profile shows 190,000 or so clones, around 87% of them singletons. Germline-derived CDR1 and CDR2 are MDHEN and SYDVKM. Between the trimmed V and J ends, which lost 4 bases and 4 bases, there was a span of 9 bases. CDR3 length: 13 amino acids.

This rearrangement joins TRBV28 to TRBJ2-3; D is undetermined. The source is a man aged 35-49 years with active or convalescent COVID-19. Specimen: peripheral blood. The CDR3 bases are TGTGCCAGCAGTTCCCCGGTGGCAGATACGCAGTATTTT. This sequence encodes CASSSPVADTQYF.